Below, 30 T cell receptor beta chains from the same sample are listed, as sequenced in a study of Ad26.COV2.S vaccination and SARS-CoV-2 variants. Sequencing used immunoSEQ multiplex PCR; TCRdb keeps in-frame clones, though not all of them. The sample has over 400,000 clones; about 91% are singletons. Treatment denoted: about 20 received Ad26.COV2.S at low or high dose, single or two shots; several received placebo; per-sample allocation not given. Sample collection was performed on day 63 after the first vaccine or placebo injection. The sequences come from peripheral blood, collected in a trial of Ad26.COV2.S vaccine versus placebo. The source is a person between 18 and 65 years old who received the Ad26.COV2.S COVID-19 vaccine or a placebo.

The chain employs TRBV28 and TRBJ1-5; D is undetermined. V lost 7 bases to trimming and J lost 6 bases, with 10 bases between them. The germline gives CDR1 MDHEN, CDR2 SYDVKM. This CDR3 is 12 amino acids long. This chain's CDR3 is CASTPPGQPQHF. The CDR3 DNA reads TGTGCCAGCACCCCCCCGGGTCAGCCCCAGCATTTT.

The CDR3 sequence is CASTREGEQFF. For the CDR3, the DNA is TGTGCCAGCACGCGGGAGGGTGAGCAGTTCTTC. The rearrangement links TRBV12-3 or TRBV12-4 to TRBJ2-1; the match to TRBD2 covers 9 bases. The V segment lost 7 bases and the J segment 9 bases; nucleotides outside the gene matches: 1. The CDR3 covers 11 residues.

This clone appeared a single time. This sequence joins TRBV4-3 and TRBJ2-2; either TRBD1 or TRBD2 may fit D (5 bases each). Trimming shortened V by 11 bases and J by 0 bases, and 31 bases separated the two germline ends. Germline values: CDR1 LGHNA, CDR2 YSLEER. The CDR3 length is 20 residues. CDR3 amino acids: CARRRPPVGPGPANTGELFF. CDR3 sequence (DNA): TGCGCCCGCCGCCGACCCCCGGTGGGGCCGGGACCCGCGAACACCGGGGAGCTGTTTTTT.

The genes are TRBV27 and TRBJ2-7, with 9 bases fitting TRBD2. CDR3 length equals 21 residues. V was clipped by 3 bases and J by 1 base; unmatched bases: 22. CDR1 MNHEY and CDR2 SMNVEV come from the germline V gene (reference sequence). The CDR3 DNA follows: TGTGCCAGCAGTTTTGTCGCCCCAGGACTAGCGAGGCCAGAGGGGTCCTACGAGCAGTACGTC. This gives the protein CASSFVAPGLARPEGSYEQYV.

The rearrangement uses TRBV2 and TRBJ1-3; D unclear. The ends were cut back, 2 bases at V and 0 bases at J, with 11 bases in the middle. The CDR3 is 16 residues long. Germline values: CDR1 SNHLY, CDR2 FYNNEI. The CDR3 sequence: CASSEYSTYSGNTIYF. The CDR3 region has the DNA TGTGCCAGCAGTGAATATTCCACCTACTCTGGAAACACCATATATTTT.

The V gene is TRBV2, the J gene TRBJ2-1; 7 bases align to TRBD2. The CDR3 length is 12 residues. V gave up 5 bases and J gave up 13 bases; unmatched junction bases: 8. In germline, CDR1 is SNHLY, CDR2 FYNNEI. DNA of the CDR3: TGTGCCAGCAGTAACCGACTAGCCCGTCAGTTCTTC. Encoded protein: CASSNRLARQFF.

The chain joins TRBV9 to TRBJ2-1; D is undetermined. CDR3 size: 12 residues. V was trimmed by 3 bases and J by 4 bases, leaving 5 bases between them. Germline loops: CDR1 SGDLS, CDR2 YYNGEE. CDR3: CASSGLYNEQFF. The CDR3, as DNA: TGTGCCAGCAGCGGCCTATACAATGAGCAGTTCTTC.

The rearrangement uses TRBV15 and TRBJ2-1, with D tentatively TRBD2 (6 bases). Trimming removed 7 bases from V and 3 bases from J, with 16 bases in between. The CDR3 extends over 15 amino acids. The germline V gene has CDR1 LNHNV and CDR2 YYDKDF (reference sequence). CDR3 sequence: CATNNRPGVYNEQFF. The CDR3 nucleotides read TGTGCCACCAACAACCGACCGGGGGTCTACAATGAGCAGTTCTTC.

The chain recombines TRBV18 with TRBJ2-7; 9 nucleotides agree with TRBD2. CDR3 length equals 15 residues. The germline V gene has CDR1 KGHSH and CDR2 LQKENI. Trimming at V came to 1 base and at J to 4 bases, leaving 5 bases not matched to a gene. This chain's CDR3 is CASSPRASGRYEQYV. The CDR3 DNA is TGTGCCAGCTCACCACGCGCCAGCGGGAGGTACGAGCAGTACGTC.

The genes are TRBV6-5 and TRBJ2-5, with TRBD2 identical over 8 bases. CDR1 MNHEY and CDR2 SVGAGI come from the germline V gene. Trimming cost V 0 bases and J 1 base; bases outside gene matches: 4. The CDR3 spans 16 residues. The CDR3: CASSYSAGGAQETQYF. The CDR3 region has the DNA TGTGCCAGCAGTTACTCGGCCGGGGGGGCCCAAGAGACCCAGTACTTC.

CDR3 DNA: TGTGCCAGCTCACTCTCGGGGAGCACAGATACGCAGTATTTT. This translates into CASSLSGSTDTQYF. The chain recombines TRBV18 with TRBJ2-3; D is perhaps TRBD2 (5 bases). The CDR3 sequence is 14 residues long. With 4 bases removed from V and 0 bases from J, the gap between germline ends came to 8 bases. Germline CDR1 KGHSH, CDR2 LQKENI.

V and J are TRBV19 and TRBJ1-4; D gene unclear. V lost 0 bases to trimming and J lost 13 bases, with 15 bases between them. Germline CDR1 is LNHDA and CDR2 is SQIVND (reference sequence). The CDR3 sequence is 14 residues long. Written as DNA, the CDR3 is TGTGCCAGTAGTATAGATGTTTTTGAACGGATACTGTTTTTT. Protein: CASSIDVFERILFF.

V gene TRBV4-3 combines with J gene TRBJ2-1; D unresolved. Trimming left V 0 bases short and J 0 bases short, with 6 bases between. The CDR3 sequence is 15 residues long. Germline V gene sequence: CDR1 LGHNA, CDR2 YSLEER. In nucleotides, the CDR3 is TGCGCCAGCAGCCAAGACCAGGACTCCTACAATGAGCAGTTCTTC. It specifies CASSQDQDSYNEQFF.

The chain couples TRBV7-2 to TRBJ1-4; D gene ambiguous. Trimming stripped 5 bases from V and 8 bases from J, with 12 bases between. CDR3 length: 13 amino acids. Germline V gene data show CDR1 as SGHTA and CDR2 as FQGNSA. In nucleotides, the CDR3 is TGTGCCAGCAGCCCCGCGGGAGGGGAAAAACTGTTTTTT. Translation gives CASSPAGGEKLFF. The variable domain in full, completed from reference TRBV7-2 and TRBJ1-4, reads GAGVSQSPSNKVTEKGKDVELRCDPISGHTALYWYRQSLGQGLEFLIYFQGNSAPDKSGLPSDRFSAERTGGSVSTLTIQRTQQEDSAVYLCASSPAGGEKLFFGSGTQLSVL.

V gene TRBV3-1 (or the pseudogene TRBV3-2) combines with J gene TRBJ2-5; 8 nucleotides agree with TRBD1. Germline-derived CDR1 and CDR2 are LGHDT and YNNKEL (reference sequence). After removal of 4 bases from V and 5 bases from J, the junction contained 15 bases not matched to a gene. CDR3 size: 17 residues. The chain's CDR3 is CASSPILGTGLGETQYF. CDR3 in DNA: TGTGCCAGCAGCCCTATCCTGGGGACAGGATTGGGGGAGACCCAGTACTTC.

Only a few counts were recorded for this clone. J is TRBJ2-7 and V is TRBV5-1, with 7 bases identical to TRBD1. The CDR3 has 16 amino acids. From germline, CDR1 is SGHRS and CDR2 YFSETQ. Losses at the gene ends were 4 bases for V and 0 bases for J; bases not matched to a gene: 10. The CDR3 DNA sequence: TGCGCCAGCAGCACTTTCCCCGGGACAGCCTCCTACGAGCAGTACTTC. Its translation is CASSTFPGTASYEQYF.

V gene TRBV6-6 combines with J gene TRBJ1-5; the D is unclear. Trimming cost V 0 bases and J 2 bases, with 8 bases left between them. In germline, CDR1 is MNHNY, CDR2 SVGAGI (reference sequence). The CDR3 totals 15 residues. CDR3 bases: TGTGCCAGCAGTTACTCGAGCCAGGGCAATCAGCCCCAGCATTTT. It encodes CASSYSSQGNQPQHF.

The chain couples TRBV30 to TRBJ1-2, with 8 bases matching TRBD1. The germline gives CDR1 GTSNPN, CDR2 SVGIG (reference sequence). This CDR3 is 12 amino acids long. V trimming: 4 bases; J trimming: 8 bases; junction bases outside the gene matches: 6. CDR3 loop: CAWNSGGGGYTF. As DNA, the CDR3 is TGTGCCTGGAATTCAGGGGGCGGAGGCTACACCTTC.

The CDR3 coding sequence is TGTGCCAGCAGCTTGGGGGAACTTCAGCCCCAGCATTTT. As protein: CASSLGELQPQHF. The chain uses TRBV5-6 and TRBJ1-5; the D is unclear. Trimming took 0 bases from V and 6 from J, leaving 7 bases between them. This CDR3 has 13 amino acids. Germline V gene sequence: CDR1 SGHDT, CDR2 YYEEEE.

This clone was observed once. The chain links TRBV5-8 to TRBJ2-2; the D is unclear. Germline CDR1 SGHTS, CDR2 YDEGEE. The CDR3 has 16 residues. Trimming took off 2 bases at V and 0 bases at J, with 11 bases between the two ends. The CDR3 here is CASSFLGYPNTGELFF. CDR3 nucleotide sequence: TGTGCCAGCAGCTTTCTCGGCTATCCGAACACCGGGGAGCTGTTTTTT.

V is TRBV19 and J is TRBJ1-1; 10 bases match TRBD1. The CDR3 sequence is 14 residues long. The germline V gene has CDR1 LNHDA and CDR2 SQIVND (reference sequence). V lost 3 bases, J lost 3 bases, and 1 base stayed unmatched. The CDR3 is CASSMTGGYTEAFF. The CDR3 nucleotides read TGTGCCAGTAGTATGACAGGGGGCTACACTGAAGCTTTCTTT.

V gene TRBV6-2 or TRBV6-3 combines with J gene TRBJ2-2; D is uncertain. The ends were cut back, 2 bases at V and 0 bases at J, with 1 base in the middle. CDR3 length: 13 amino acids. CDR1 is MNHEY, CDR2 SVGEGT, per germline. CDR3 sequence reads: CASSYANTGELFF. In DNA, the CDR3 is TGTGCCAGCAGTTACGCGAACACCGGGGAGCTGTTTTTT.

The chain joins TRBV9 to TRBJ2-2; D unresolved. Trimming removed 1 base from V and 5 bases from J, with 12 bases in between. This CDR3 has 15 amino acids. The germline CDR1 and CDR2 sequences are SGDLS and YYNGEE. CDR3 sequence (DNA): TGTGCCAGCAGCGTAATGGGAAGTGGTACCGGGGAGCTGTTTTTT. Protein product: CASSVMGSGTGELFF.

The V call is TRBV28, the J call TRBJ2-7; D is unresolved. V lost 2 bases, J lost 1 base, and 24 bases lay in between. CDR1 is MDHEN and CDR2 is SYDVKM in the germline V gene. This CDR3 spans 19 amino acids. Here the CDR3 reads CASSLSFDNRGRRSYEQYV. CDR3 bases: TGTGCCAGCAGTTTAAGTTTTGATAATCGAGGACGGCGTTCCTACGAGCAGTACGTC.

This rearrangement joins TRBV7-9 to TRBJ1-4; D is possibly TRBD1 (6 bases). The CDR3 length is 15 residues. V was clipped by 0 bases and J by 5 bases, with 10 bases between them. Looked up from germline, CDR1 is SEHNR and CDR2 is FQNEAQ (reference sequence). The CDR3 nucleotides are TGTGCCAGCAGCTTAGCAGGGGGACAAAATGAAAAACTGTTTTTT. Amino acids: CASSLAGGQNEKLFF.

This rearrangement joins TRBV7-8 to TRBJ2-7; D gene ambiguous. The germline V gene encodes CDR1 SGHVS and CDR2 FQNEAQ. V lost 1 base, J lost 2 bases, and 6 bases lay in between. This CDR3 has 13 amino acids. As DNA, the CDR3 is TGTGCCAGCAGCTTAGGGATCGCCTACGAGCAGTACTTC. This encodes CASSLGIAYEQYF. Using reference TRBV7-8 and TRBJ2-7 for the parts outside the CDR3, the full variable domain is GAGVSQSPRYKVAKRGQDVALRCDPISGHVSLFWYQQALGQGPEFLTYFQNEAQLDKSGLPSDRFFAERPEGSVSTLKIQRTQQEDSAVYLCASSLGIAYEQYFGPGTRLTVT.

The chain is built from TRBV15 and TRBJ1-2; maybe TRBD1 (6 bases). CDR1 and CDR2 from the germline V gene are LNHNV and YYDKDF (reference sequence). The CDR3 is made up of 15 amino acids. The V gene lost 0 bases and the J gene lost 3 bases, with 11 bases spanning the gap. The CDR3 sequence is CATSRDLHRDYGYTF. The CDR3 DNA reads TGTGCCACCAGCAGAGATCTGCACAGGGACTATGGCTACACCTTC.

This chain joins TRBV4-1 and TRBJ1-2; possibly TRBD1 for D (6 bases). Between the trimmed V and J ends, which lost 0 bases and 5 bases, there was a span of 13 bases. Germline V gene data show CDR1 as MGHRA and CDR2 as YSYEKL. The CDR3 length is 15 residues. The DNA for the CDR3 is TGCGCCAGCAGCCAAGATCGAGGGGGAGGTTATGGCTACACCTTC. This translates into CASSQDRGGGYGYTF.

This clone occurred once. The CDR3 reads CASSHKLGAFGYTF. DNA of the CDR3: TGCGCCAGCAGCCATAAACTCGGGGCTTTTGGCTACACCTTC. This chain joins TRBV4-3 and TRBJ1-2, with D possibly being TRBD1 (5 bases). Germline CDR1 reads LGHNA; CDR2 reads YSLEER. Trimming stripped 3 bases from V and 7 bases from J, with 15 bases between. This CDR3 is 14 amino acids long.

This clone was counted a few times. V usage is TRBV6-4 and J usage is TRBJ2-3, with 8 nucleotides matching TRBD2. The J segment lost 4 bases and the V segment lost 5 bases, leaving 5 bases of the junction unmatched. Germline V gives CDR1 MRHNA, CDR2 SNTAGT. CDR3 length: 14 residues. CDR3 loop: CASSIERESDTQYF. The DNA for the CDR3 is TGTGCCAGCAGTATAGAGCGGGAGTCAGATACGCAGTATTTT.